The 3 T cell receptor beta chains below come from one sample, sequenced in a study of regulatory T cells in long-lasting Graves disease. Time point given: persistent/refractory GD, antithyroid drugs over 5 years with positive TRAb. Extracted RNA from PBMCs served as the source of the TCR library. Through Arm-PCR of CDR3 regions and iRepertoire HTBI primers, TCR beta libraries were built. One entry per CDR3 protein results from TCRdb running MiXCR on the multiplex PCR reads. This sample has roughly 490,000 distinct CDR3 sequences, with roughly 22% found just once. This specimen consisted of peripheral blood mononuclear cells (PBMCs), obtained when the disease was refractory, from a patient treated with antithyroid drugs. These receptors were obtained from a female donor with Graves disease.

The J gene is TRBJ2-5, the V gene TRBV7-9, with TRBD1 matching 8 bases. The ends lost 2 bases at V and 5 bases at J; junction bases unmatched: 13. The germline CDR1 and CDR2 sequences are SEHNR and FQNEAQ (reference sequence). There are 17 residues in the CDR3. The CDR3 bases are TGTGCCAGCAGCTTATCATTGAGCAGGGGGCTATGGGAGACCCAGTACTTC. Encoded protein: CASSLSLSRGLWETQYF.

Points on this clonotype: This may stem from a read error, because a much larger clone lies one nucleotide away. V gene TRBV20-1 combines with J gene TRBJ2-7; no clear D gene. Deletions cut 5 bases from V and 0 bases from J, with 17 bases between. In germline, CDR1 is DFQATT, CDR2 SNEGSKA (reference sequence). CDR3 size: 15 residues. Here the CDR3 reads CSASTGSLSSYEQYF. The CDR3 coding sequence is TGCAGTGCTTCAACGGGCAGCTTAAGCTCCTACGAGCAGTACTTC.

This clonotype was seen many times. The chain recombines TRBV27 with TRBJ1-6; D is possibly TRBD1 (5 bases). V was trimmed by 4 bases and J by 10 bases, leaving 14 bases between them. The CDR3 loop spans 14 amino acids. Germline CDR1 and CDR2: MNHEY and SMNVEV (reference sequence). The CDR3 bases are TGTGCCAGCAGTTCACCGGGACGGCGATCACCCCTCCACTTT. Its translation: CASSSPGRRSPLHF.